This TCR beta chain was retrieved from a study of blood T cell repertoires in COVID-19. Looking at the study overall: There were acute and convalescent COVID-19 samples, and they came from the United States, Italy and Spain. T cells, B-cell-depleted T cells, or PBMCs supplied cDNA or gDNA.

As processed by the authors: Amplification with reference gene primers provided the estimates of nucleated cell counts. TCRdb's copy holds only in-frame clones and misses some; the assay was immunoSEQ multiplex PCR. The V and J calls and the clone size are those of that table, but D and trimming were determined from the DNA. The sample has 150,000 to 200,000 clones; about 87% are singletons. The CDR3 runs 15 residues. In germline, CDR1 is SGHRS, CDR2 YFSETQ. Between the trimmed V and J ends, which lost 0 bases and 1 base, there was a span of 7 bases. The chain employs TRBV5-1 and TRBJ1-4, with D hard to call. Source material: peripheral blood. The clonotype was recovered from a woman aged 25 to 39 with acute or convalescent COVID-19. The CDR3 sequence: CASSLDRGTNEKLFF. The CDR3 DNA reads TGCGCCAGCAGCTTGGATCGGGGAACTAATGAAAAACTGTTTTTT.